Listed below are T cell receptor beta chains from one sample, sequenced in a study of blood T cells in healthy people across ages. TCRdb processed the 5' RACE reads anew with MiXCR; each CDR3 protein has one entry. The sample has 650,000 to 1,000,000 distinct CDR3 sequences; around half are singletons. Sequenced material: blood. These receptors were obtained from a man older than 75 in good health. CDR3s include the opening cysteine and the closing phenylalanine or tryptophan. The D gene is left open where the match is weak. Some rows have no size entry. The others give once, few or many, or a class for an expanded clone.

>TRBJ2-1|.|TRBV15|.
CATTHTGRKNEQFF
TGTGCCACCACACACACAGGGAGGAAGAATGAGCAGTTCTTC
>TRBJ1-1|.|TRBV4-2|.
CASSQDLSEAFF
TGTGCCAGCAGCCAAGATCTAAGTGAAGCTTTCTTT
>TRBJ2-5|many|TRBV12-3/TRBV12-4|.
CASSPGGGKETQYF
TGTGCCAGCAGTCCAGGGGGGGGAAAAGAGACCCAGTACTTC
>TRBJ1-1|.|TRBV10-3|TRBD1
CAISEWAGGANTEAFF
TGTGCCATCAGTGAGTGGGCAGGGGGAGCGAACACTGAAGCTTTCTTT
>TRBJ2-1|.|TRBV7-2|.
CASSSRTSSYNEQFF
TGTGCCAGCAGCAGCAGGACGTCCTCCTACAATGAGCAGTTCTTC
>TRBJ2-7|few|TRBV7-9|.
CASSFRDGASYEQYF
TGTGCCAGCAGCTTCCGGGACGGAGCCTCCTACGAGCAGTACTTC
>TRBJ2-7|many|TRBV20-1|.
CSASGRLSGNLYEQYF
TGCAGTGCTAGTGGGCGGCTATCGGGGAATCTCTACGAGCAGTACTTC
>TRBJ2-1|.|TRBV4-2|.
CASRSSGGIYNEQFF
TGTGCCAGCAGATCAAGTGGCGGGATCTACAATGAGCAGTTCTTC
>TRBJ2-5|.|TRBV13|TRBD2
CASSTGLAGVRETQYF
TGTGCCAGCAGCACGGGACTAGCGGGAGTAAGGGAGACCCAGTACTTC
>TRBJ2-1|few|TRBV9|.
CASSVRQGSNEQFF
TGTGCCAGCAGCGTAAGGCAAGGGTCCAATGAGCAGTTCTTC
>TRBJ2-5|once|TRBV3-1|TRBD2
CASSRRTSGGMETQYF
TGTGCCAGCAGCCGACGGACTAGCGGGGGGATGGAGACCCAGTACTTC
>TRBJ2-6|.|TRBV20-1|TRBD1
CSATPGQGFSGANVLTF
TGCAGTGCAACCCCGGGACAGGGCTTCTCTGGGGCTAACGTCCTGACTTTC
>TRBJ2-7|.|TRBV20-1|TRBD2
CSARDRAGPSYEQYF
TGCAGTGCTAGAGATAGAGCGGGGCCCTCCTACGAGCAGTACTTC
>TRBJ2-1|few|TRBV18|TRBD1
CASSIPGQGYNEQFF
TGTGCCAGCTCCATCCCGGGACAGGGCTACAATGAGCAGTTCTTC
>TRBJ2-3|many|TRBV7-2|.
CASSSRGRPSSTDTQYF
TGTGCCAGCAGCTCGAGGGGACGACCCTCTAGCACAGATACGCAGTATTTT
>TRBJ1-6|.|TRBV10-3|TRBD1
CAISERDSAGSPLHF
TGTGCCATCAGTGAGAGGGACAGTGCGGGGTCACCCCTCCACTTT
>TRBJ1-5|.|TRBV28|TRBD1
CASSRTTGQEQPQHF
TGTGCCAGCAGCCGCACGACAGGGCAAGAACAGCCCCAGCATTTT
>TRBJ1-2|few|TRBV20-1|.
CSAKDRRNYGYTF
TGCAGTGCTAAAGACAGGCGTAACTATGGCTACACCTTC
>TRBJ2-1|.|TRBV5-1|.
CASRVRGDNEQFF
TGCGCCAGCAGAGTCAGGGGGGACAATGAGCAGTTCTTC
>TRBJ1-5|.|TRBV4-1|.
CASSQEDRNNQPQHF
TGCGCCAGCAGCCAAGAAGACAGGAACAATCAGCCCCAGCATTTT
>TRBJ2-7|few|TRBV29-1|.
CSAKLGVSYEQYF
TGCAGCGCCAAACTAGGCGTCTCCTACGAGCAGTACTTC
>TRBJ2-1|many|TRBV29-1|.
CSVDSFSYNEQFF
TGCAGCGTCGACAGTTTTTCCTACAATGAGCAGTTCTTC
>TRBJ2-2|.|TRBV7-9|.
CASTPGTGELFF
TGTGCCAGCACCCCAGGCACCGGGGAGCTGTTTTTT
>TRBJ2-3|.|TRBV7-9|.
CASSLDGVRTDTQYF
TGTGCCAGCAGCTTAGATGGGGTACGCACAGATACGCAGTATTTT
>TRBJ2-7|many|TRBV4-1|.
CASSQGGDYEQYF
TGCGCCAGCAGCCAAGGAGGGGACTACGAGCAGTACTTC
>TRBJ2-4|.|TRBV12-3/TRBV12-4|TRBD2
CASSFSSTSVAKNIQYF
TGTGCCAGCAGTTTCTCGTCGACTAGCGTTGCCAAAAACATTCAGTACTTC
>TRBJ1-1|.|TRBV7-9|TRBD1
CASSSRTGRQRNTEAFF
TGTGCCAGCAGCTCCAGGACAGGGCGGCAGAGGAACACTGAAGCTTTCTTT
>TRBJ2-5|few|TRBV7-2|.
CASSLERNRRTQYF
TGTGCCAGCAGCTTAGAGAGGAACCGTCGGACCCAGTACTTC
>TRBJ2-5|.|TRBV14|.
CASSLAAVYNEQYF
TGTGCCAGCAGCCTAGCGGCCGTTTACAATGAGCAGTACTTC
>TRBJ1-5|.|TRBV4-2|.
CASSQGAYSNQPQHF
TGTGCCAGCAGCCAAGGCGCCTATAGCAATCAGCCCCAGCATTTT
>TRBJ2-3|few|TRBV7-9|TRBD1
CASSPWDRNTDTQYF
TGTGCCAGCAGCCCGTGGGACAGGAACACAGATACGCAGTATTTT
>TRBJ2-3|many|TRBV12-3/TRBV12-4|.
CASSLERGVADTQYF
TGTGCCAGCAGTTTAGAAAGGGGAGTTGCAGATACGCAGTATTTT
>TRBJ1-6|few|TRBV6-4|.
CASSDVQPKASPLHF
TGTGCCAGCAGTGACGTCCAGCCCAAAGCTTCACCCCTCCACTTT
>TRBJ2-1|.|TRBV11-2|TRBD1
CASSLGGRGPYNEQFF
TGTGCCAGCAGCTTAGGAGGCAGGGGGCCTTACAATGAGCAGTTCTTC
>TRBJ2-3|.|TRBV24-1|TRBD2
CVTALAGGRTDTQYF
TGTGTCACCGCACTAGCGGGAGGCAGGACAGATACGCAGTATTTT